Following are 25 T cell receptor beta chains from one sample sequenced in a study of T-cell memory formation after mild COVID-19. TCRdb reprocessed the 5' RACE reads with MiXCR, giving one entry per CDR3 protein. This table has under 150,000 distinct CDR3 sequences, roughly 15% appearing once. The specimen sequenced was PBMCs or a T cell subset sorted from them (not recorded which). These TCRs come from an adult woman who had mild COVID-19 (a few samples of this study predate the infection). Cell type and time point are not known.

This clonotype occurred a few times. This chain connects TRBV5-6 to TRBJ2-7; possibly TRBD1 or TRBD2 for D (5 bases each). Germline V lookup: CDR1 SGHDT, CDR2 YYEEEE. V was shortened by 0 bases and J by 2 bases, with 15 bases between the two germline ends. The CDR3 runs to 16 residues. CDR3 in amino acids: CASSLAVPQGPYEQYF. CDR3 DNA: TGTGCCAGCAGCTTGGCCGTCCCCCAGGGACCCTACGAGCAGTACTTC.

This clonotype was detected only a few times. This chain joins TRBV20-1 and TRBJ2-2; 7 bases match TRBD1. The germline V gene encodes CDR1 DFQATT and CDR2 SNEGSKA (reference sequence). V lost 1 base and J lost 3; bases outside the gene matches: 5. The CDR3 is 15 amino acids. The CDR3 loop is CSARGTGTYTGELFF. The DNA for the CDR3 is TGCAGTGCTAGAGGGACAGGAACTTACACCGGGGAGCTGTTTTTT.

CDR3 bases: TGTGCCAGCAGCCCCCGGCTGGGGTCTGGGGCCAACGTCCTGACTTTC. It codes for CASSPRLGSGANVLTF. The chain uses TRBV7-3 and TRBJ2-6; D gene ambiguous. Germline V gene data show CDR1 as SGHTA and CDR2 as FQGTGA. This CDR3 is 16 amino acids long. The ends were cut back, 5 bases at V and 1 base at J, with 12 bases in the middle. The entire variable domain, with the rest obtained from reference TRBV7-3 and TRBJ2-6, is as follows: GAGVSQTPSNKVTEKGKYVELRCDPISGHTALYWYRQSLGQGPEFLIYFQGTGAADDSGLPNDRFFAVRPEGSVSTLKIQRTERGDSAVYLCASSPRLGSGANVLTFGAGSRLTVL.

This clonotype was picked up a small number of times. V is TRBV6-1 and J is TRBJ2-2; TRBD2 agrees at 8 bases. CDR1 is MNHNS, CDR2 SASEGT, per germline. CDR3 length: 16 residues. The V segment lost 6 bases and the J segment 4 bases; nucleotides outside the gene matches: 10. The DNA for the CDR3 is TGTGCCAGCAGGGCTTTCGGGAGGGTCGCCACCGGGGAGCTGTTTTTT. Protein: CASRAFGRVATGELFF.

The chain recombines TRBV5-1 with TRBJ2-1; unclear D gene. Germline V lookup: CDR1 SGHRS, CDR2 YFSETQ. Trimming took 4 bases from V and 1 from J, leaving 12 bases between them. The CDR3 spans 15 residues. The CDR3 reads CASSLRLGSYNEQFF. As DNA, the CDR3 is TGCGCCAGCAGCCTCCGGCTAGGGTCCTACAATGAGCAGTTCTTC. Using reference TRBV5-1 and TRBJ2-1 for the parts outside the CDR3, the full variable domain is KAGVTQTPRYLIKTRGQQVTLSCSPISGHRSVSWYQQTPGQGLQFLFEYFSETQRNKGNFPGRFSGRQFSNSRSEMNVSTLELGDSALYLCASSLRLGSYNEQFFGPGTRLTVL.

This clonotype was observed a handful of times. The chain recombines TRBV15 with TRBJ2-3; 7 bases line up with TRBD2. Trimming removed 0 bases from V and 0 bases from J; junction bases left unmatched: 3. Per germline, CDR1 LNHNV and CDR2 YYDKDF (reference sequence). The CDR3 is 16 amino acids. This CDR3 reads CATSREKRGSTDTQYF. The DNA for the CDR3 is TGTGCCACCAGCAGAGAAAAGCGGGGTAGCACAGATACGCAGTATTTT.

V gene TRBV12-3 or TRBV12-4 combines with J gene TRBJ1-3; the D gene is possibly TRBD1 (5 bases). Trimming pared 6 bases from V and 9 bases from J, leaving 18 bases between. The CDR3 spans 14 residues. The CDR3 is CASSFPTAPSTIYF. CDR3 nucleotide sequence: TGTGCCAGCAGCTTCCCGACAGCTCCGAGCACCATATATTTT.

As to this clonotype: The CDR3 ends on some other residue instead of the conserved phenylalanine or tryptophan, so this is likely a read error. The chain combines TRBV20-1 with TRBJ2-2; D ambiguous. This CDR3 is built from 13 residues. The V gene's germline CDR1 is DFQATT and CDR2 SNEGSKA (reference sequence). V lost 2 bases and J 2 bases, leaving 6 bases between the germline ends. CDR3 sequence: CSARNGNTGELFL. CDR3 bases: TGCAGTGCTAGAAACGGAAACACCGGGGAGCTGTTTCTT.

This clonotype was observed a handful of times. The chain joins TRBV5-8 to TRBJ2-7; 9 bases fit TRBD2. Germline CDR1 reads SGHTS; CDR2 reads YDEGEE. This CDR3 is 16 amino acids long. The junction had 9 bases not matched to a gene; V was cut back by 2 bases and J by 3 bases. The CDR3 sequence: CASSFTGTSIFYEQYF. The CDR3, as DNA: TGTGCCAGCAGCTTTACCGGGACTAGCATCTTCTACGAGCAGTACTTC.

The chain links TRBV6-2 or TRBV6-3 to TRBJ2-2; 7 nucleotides line up with TRBD1. The CDR3 sequence is 14 residues long. Germline loops: CDR1 MNHEY, CDR2 SVGEGT. V lost 2 bases and J lost 6; bases outside the gene matches: 3. The CDR3 protein is CASSYTGVPGELFF. In DNA, the CDR3 is TGTGCCAGCAGTTACACAGGGGTTCCCGGGGAGCTGTTTTTT.

The J gene is TRBJ2-1, the V gene TRBV7-6; the match to TRBD1 covers 7 bases. Trimming at V came to 8 bases and at J to 2 bases, leaving 9 bases not matched to a gene. The V gene's germline CDR1 is SGHVS and CDR2 FNYEAQ. The CDR3 totals 15 residues. As DNA, the CDR3 is TGTGCCAGCGTTAAAAGGGACAGCCCCTACAATGAGCAGTTCTTC. Encoded protein: CASVKRDSPYNEQFF.

J is TRBJ2-3 and V is TRBV12-3 or TRBV12-4; 7 bases match TRBD2. Unmatched junction bases numbered 6, after V lost 6 bases and J lost 0 bases. The CDR3 runs 15 residues. The CDR3 is CASRAGTTSTDTQYF. The CDR3 nucleotides are TGTGCCAGCAGGGCCGGGACTACTAGCACAGATACGCAGTATTTT.

The table lists this clonotype with a few counts. The genes are TRBV7-9 and TRBJ2-2, with 13 bases lining up with TRBD2. The J segment lost 5 bases and the V segment lost 5 bases, leaving 5 bases of the junction unmatched. The CDR3 spans 16 residues. From germline, CDR1 is SEHNR and CDR2 FQNEAQ (reference sequence). The CDR3 sequence is CASSPGLAGRTGELFF. The CDR3 nucleotides read TGTGCCAGCAGCCCGGGACTAGCGGGGAGAACCGGGGAGCTGTTTTTT. Based on the CDR3 plus reference TRBV7-9 and TRBJ2-2, the full variable domain is DTGVSQNPRHKITKRGQNVTFRCDPISEHNRLYWYRQTLGQGPEFLTYFQNEAQLEKSRLLSDRFSAERPKGSFSTLEIQRTEQGDSAMYLCASSPGLAGRTGELFFGEGSRLTVL.

The rearrangement uses TRBV9 and TRBJ2-7; TRBD2 agrees at 7 bases. With 2 bases clipped from V and 0 bases from J, the junction kept 8 bases outside the gene matches. Germline V lookup: CDR1 SGDLS, CDR2 YYNGEE. This CDR3 spans 16 amino acids. The CDR3 is CASSVGGDGNSYEQYF. Here the CDR3 DNA reads TGTGCCAGCAGCGTGGGAGGGGACGGAAACTCCTACGAGCAGTACTTC.

This clonotype was detected once. Compared with germline, one end of the junction differs, possibly owing to a read error. The chain combines TRBV6-5 with TRBJ2-7; TRBD2 aligns across 8 bases. The CDR3 has 14 amino acids. CDR1 and CDR2 (germline): MNHEY, SVGAGI. CDR3 in DNA: TGTTCCAGCACCGCAGCGGGAGCCAGGTACGAGCAGTACTTC. This sequence encodes CSSTAAGARYEQYF.

There are a few counts of this clonotype. The gene calls are TRBV28 and TRBJ1-3; D is undetermined. The CDR3 runs to 12 residues. Germline-derived CDR1 and CDR2 are MDHEN and SYDVKM. Trimming left V 3 bases short and J 4 bases short, with 4 bases between. The CDR3 region has the DNA TGTGCCAGCAGTTTTCTCGGAAACACCATATATTTT. Translated, it gives CASSFLGNTIYF.

The J gene is TRBJ1-2, the V gene TRBV9, with 11 nucleotides matching TRBD1. V gave up 0 bases and J gave up 8 bases; unmatched junction bases: 12. Germline V gene sequence: CDR1 SGDLS, CDR2 YYNGEE. The CDR3 loop spans 17 amino acids. The CDR3 region has the DNA TGTGCCAGCAGCGTAGCCTCAGTAGGACAGGGGGCAGGAGGCTACACCTTC. Amino acids: CASSVASVGQGAGGYTF.

This clonotype was counted between two and nine times. Here the CDR3 reads CASSRRRTGVGVWTEAFF. DNA of the CDR3: TGTGCCAGCAGTCGCCGCCGGACAGGGGTTGGGGTGTGGACTGAAGCTTTCTTT. The rearrangement joins TRBV6-2 or TRBV6-3 to TRBJ1-1, with TRBD1 matching 9 bases. J lost 5 bases, V lost 5 bases, and 18 bases had no gene match. There are 18 residues in the CDR3. CDR1 is MNHEY, CDR2 SVGEGT, per germline.

In its sample, this clonotype was seen a few times. The genes are TRBV5-1 and TRBJ2-3, with 8 positions matching TRBD2. V lost 4 bases, J lost 4 bases, and 8 bases stayed unmatched. Germline CDR1 reads SGHRS; CDR2 reads YFSETQ. The CDR3 has 15 residues. CDR3 nucleotides: TGCGCCAGCAGCCGAATTGACGGGGGGGCAGATACGCAGTATTTT. Translating gives CASSRIDGGADTQYF.

This chain joins TRBV9 and TRBJ1-1; TRBD1 matches at 9 bases. The V and J ends lost 3 bases and 5 bases, in that order; junction bases with no gene match: 14. The V gene's germline CDR1 is SGDLS and CDR2 YYNGEE. The CDR3 contains 17 residues. CDR3 residues: CASSGTDRGVVRTEAFF. The CDR3 DNA sequence: TGTGCCAGCAGCGGAACGGACAGGGGAGTAGTGAGGACTGAAGCTTTCTTT.

This clonotype was seen a few times. The CDR3 DNA reads as TGTGCCAGCAGCCAGAATAGCGGGCCTATCTACTACGAGCAGTACTTC. Translating it yields CASSQNSGPIYYEQYF. V gene TRBV4-2 combines with J gene TRBJ2-7; 7 nucleotides match TRBD2. The CDR3 spans 16 residues. Losses at the gene ends were 3 bases for V and 3 bases for J; bases not matched to a gene: 11. The germline V gene encodes CDR1 LGHNA and CDR2 YNFKEQ.

The rearrangement joins TRBV7-6 to TRBJ2-1; 10 nucleotides match TRBD2. Germline trimming cut 3 bases from V and 9 bases from J; bases unmatched to any gene: 8. This CDR3 spans 15 amino acids. From germline, CDR1 is SGHVS and CDR2 FNYEAQ. The CDR3 nucleotides are TGTGCCAGCAGCTTGAGCGAAGCGGGAGGGCCTGAGCAGTTCTTC. Encoded protein: CASSLSEAGGPEQFF.

This clonotype was found a few times. The rearrangement joins TRBV24-1 to TRBJ2-7, with 10 nucleotides matching TRBD1. The CDR3 spans 15 residues. CDR1 and CDR2 (germline): KGHDR, SFDVKD. V gave up 5 bases and J gave up 5 bases; unmatched junction bases: 8. CDR3 in DNA: TGTGCCACCAGTGGGACCGGGACAGGGGACAACGAGCAGTACTTC. Its translation: CATSGTGTGDNEQYF.

This clonotype was seen only a few times. J is TRBJ2-3 and V is TRBV5-1; TRBD2 aligns across 13 bases. CDR3 length: 17 residues. CDR1 and CDR2 from the germline V gene are SGHRS and YFSETQ. Trimming cost V 4 bases and J 1 base; bases outside gene matches: 6. This chain's CDR3 is CASSPLAGGPGTDTQYF. CDR3 nucleotide sequence: TGCGCCAGCAGCCCACTAGCGGGGGGGCCTGGCACAGATACGCAGTATTTT.

This clonotype was counted only a few times. The V and J genes are TRBV11-2 and TRBJ2-1; the match to TRBD2 covers 7 bases. The CDR3 totals 17 residues. Germline V gene data show CDR1 as SGHAT and CDR2 as FQNNGV. V dropped 0 bases and J dropped 6; count of bases not matched to a gene: 11. CDR3 sequence: CASSLDPLGGSTNEQFF. The DNA of the CDR3 is TGTGCCAGCAGCTTAGACCCGTTGGGCGGGAGCACCAATGAGCAGTTCTTC. The full variable domain, with the rest looked up from reference TRBV11-2 and TRBJ2-1, is EAGVAQSPRYKIIEKRQSVAFWCNPISGHATLYWYQQILGQGPKLLIQFQNNGVVDDSQLPKDRFSAERLKGVDSTLKIQPAKLEDSAVYLCASSLDPLGGSTNEQFFGPGTRLTVL.